This entry is about one TCR beta chain. What antigen it recognizes has not been identified. No much larger clonotype is one base removed from it; base qualities were not supplied. The time point tag for this specimen amounts to: cycle 4 day 1 (C4D1), after 5 to 7 weeks of nivolumab. Every trial patient had relapsed after autologous stem cell transplantation, and cohorts A, B and C differed in prior brentuximab vedotin exposure. A total of over 50 patients with relapsed/refractory classical Hodgkin lymphoma made up the trial cohort, and each patient's best overall response was complete response, partial response or progressive disease. Trial patients were treated with single-agent nivolumab in the multi-cohort phase II CheckMate 205 trial. An independent review committee assessed best overall response using the 2007 International Working Group response criteria. Trial PBMCs were collected immediately before nivolumab initiation (C1D1) and during therapy at cycle 2 day 1 and cycle 4 day 1. Peripheral blood was collected in 8 mL Vacutainer Cell Preparation Tubes, from which PBMCs were isolated by centrifugation and then cryopreserved.

The germline V gene gives CDR1 as MNHNS and CDR2 as SASEGT. Including the terminal cysteine and phenylalanine, the CDR3 comprises 17 residues. Here the CDR3 DNA is all that survives: 51 bases in frame from base 1. The V end loses 1 base and the J end loses 4 bases, and a stretch of 20 bases separates them. The source of the sample is a study of PD-1 blockade in classical Hodgkin lymphoma (dated by TCRdb to 2019 to 2021). General notes on the study: Nivolumab dosing was 3 mg/kg intravenously every 2 weeks, continuing until either disease progression or unacceptable toxicity. To define a peripheral blood immune signature of response to PD-1 blockade in classical Hodgkin lymphoma, the study combined TCR beta sequencing with CyTOF.

The Qiagen DNeasy kit was used to extract genomic DNA both from unsorted PBMCs and from the negatively selected CD4+ and CD8+ fractions. TCR beta CDR3 regions were subjected to amplification by immunoSEQ multiplex PCR with primers that anneal to V and J segments. A synthetic immune receptor repertoire was used to minimize amplification bias, and any residual bias was removed computationally once sequencing was done. Regarding the original processing steps: Custom Python scripts were used to quantify repertoire diversity as the Shannon entropy index. Unsorted, CD4+ and CD8+ repertoires were analyzed separately, except in combined analyses where CD4+ and CD8+ sequences were merged in silico. A clone counted as expanded when the clone's frequency after treatment rose at least 2-fold relative to C1D1, and clones undetected at baseline were given a pseudocount of 0.5. Clones with 0 or 1 copy at C1D1 were defined as singleton clones, while clones with 2 or more copies were defined as non-singleton clones. By matching protein sequences in sorted samples from the same patient, clones expanded in unsorted samples were annotated as CD4+, CD8+ or unknown. Wilcoxon tests on paired samples were used to test changes in diversity from C1D1 to C4D1. This immuneACCESS table, as held by TCRdb, lists in-frame sequences with V and J called but not all clones. Of the missing ones, under half trace to an unresolved V gene in checked studies; the others have no known cause. V and J calls and clone size are given by that table; D and trimming were obtained from the DNA. Recorded for this sample are tens of thousands of clones; 60% to 80% of them occurred a single time. Around a fifth of the sample rests with the top ten.

Overall study results and their limits: Newly diagnosed patients were reported to have lower baseline TCR diversity than healthy donors, and relapsed/refractory patients were reported to have lower baseline TCR diversity still. A significant rise by C4D1 was seen in CD4+ but not CD8+ TCR diversity (p=0.0027 vs p=0.16), with the rise being most apparent in complete responders (p=0.02). Lower diversity was seen in patients whose nivolumab began less than 1 year after ASCT, and these patients were left out of later analyses so that immune reconstitution would not confound the results. Trial patients with a complete response had baseline diversity similar to that of newly diagnosed patients, while partial responders and progressors had significantly lower diversity. The study covered only a single clinical trial cohort, and the causes of the repertoire differences, possibly disease activity or prior therapy, were still not defined.

The rearrangement combines TRBV6-1 with TRBJ2-7, with the D call perhaps TRBD1 or TRBD2, each one matching 6 bases. The sequence came from a human donor with classical Hodgkin lymphoma. Sequenced material: peripheral blood mononuclear cells (PBMCs), taken before the fourth cycle of nivolumab. The nucleotides read TGTGCCAGCAGTGAAGAGGGGGGTCAGGGCCGACTGTACGAGCAGTACTTC. Translated, this gives CASSEEGGQGRLYEQYF.